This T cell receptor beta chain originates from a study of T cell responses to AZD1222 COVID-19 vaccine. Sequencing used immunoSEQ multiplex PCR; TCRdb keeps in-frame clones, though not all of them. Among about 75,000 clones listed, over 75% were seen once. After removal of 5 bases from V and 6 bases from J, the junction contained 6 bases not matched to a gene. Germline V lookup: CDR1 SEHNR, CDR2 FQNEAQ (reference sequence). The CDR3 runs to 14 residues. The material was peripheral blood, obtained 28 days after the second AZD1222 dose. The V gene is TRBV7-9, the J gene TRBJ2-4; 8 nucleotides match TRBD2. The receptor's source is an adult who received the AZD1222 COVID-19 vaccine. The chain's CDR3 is CASSPRGGGNIQYF. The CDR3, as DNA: TGTGCCAGCAGCCCCCGGGGGGGTGGAAACATTCAGTACTTC.